This T cell receptor (beta chain) was found in a study of blood T cell repertoires in COVID-19. Study-wide context: Both acute and convalescent COVID-19 samples were obtained from the United States, Italy and Spain. In each case, the material was cDNA or gDNA derived from T cells, B-cell-depleted T cells, or PBMCs.

The data were produced by immunoSEQ multiplex PCR, yet TCRdb's version contains in-frame clones alone and is incomplete. The sample includes over 250,000 clones, about 85% of them seen just once. Losses at the gene ends were 6 bases for V and 3 bases for J; bases not matched to a gene: 6. The germline gives CDR1 LGHDT, CDR2 YNNKEL (reference sequence). The CDR3 is 14 amino acids. The material sequenced was peripheral blood. This receptor was taken from a human donor in a cohort sampled during active COVID-19. The chain combines TRBV3-1 (or the pseudogene TRBV3-2) with TRBJ2-7; 9 bases match TRBD1. The DNA of the CDR3 is TGTGCCAGCAGGGGGACAGGGATCTTCTACGAGCAGTACTTC. Protein sequence: CASRGTGIFYEQYF.